The rows below give T cell receptor beta chains drawn from one sample of a study of blood T cell repertoires in COVID-19. Method: immunoSEQ multiplex PCR; TCRdb's copy keeps in-frame clones and lacks some. The data hold over 200,000 clones, with approximately 90% observed a single time. Sequencing was carried out using peripheral blood. Receptors originate from a man aged 25-45 years with COVID-19, enrolled during active disease. Each CDR3 is given with its conserved first and last residue. Fields, in order: D gene, V gene, clone size, J gene, CDR3 protein, CDR3 DNA. D genes are given only for firm matches. Not every row has a clone size; where given, it reads once, few, many or a size class.

-,TRBV6-2/TRBV6-3,once,TRBJ1-2,CASSLQGAGYGYTF,TGTGCCAGCAGTTTACAGGGCGCTGGATATGGCTACACCTTC
TRBD2,TRBV18,-,TRBJ2-7,CASSTTSGSDSSYEQYF,TGTGCCAGCTCAACGACTAGCGGGAGCGACAGCTCCTACGAGCAGTACTTC
TRBD2,TRBV7-9,-,TRBJ2-3,CAGYHSGSGTDTQYF,TGTGCCGGTTATCATAGCGGGAGCGGCACAGATACGCAGTATTTT
-,TRBV11-3,-,TRBJ2-1,CASSSGGNEQFF,TGTGCCAGCAGCTCAGGGGGGAATGAGCAGTTCTTC
TRBD1,TRBV29-1,once,TRBJ1-4,CSGQTGGRSREKLFF,TGCAGCGGACAAACAGGGGGAAGGAGTAGGGAAAAACTGTTTTTT
-,TRBV6-5,once,TRBJ2-1,CASSYRGNEQFF,TGTGCCAGCAGTTACAGGGGGAATGAGCAGTTCTTC
-,TRBV30,once,TRBJ1-5,CAWSLRANQPQHF,TGTGCCTGGAGCCTTCGAGCTAATCAGCCCCAGCATTTT
-,TRBV5-1,-,TRBJ1-1,CASSSTFGPMNTEAFF,TGCGCCAGCAGCTCAACATTTGGGCCTATGAACACTGAAGCTTTCTTT
TRBD1,TRBV5-1,-,TRBJ2-3,CASSLEGQGYTQYF,TGCGCCAGCAGCTTGGAGGGACAGGGATATACGCAGTATTTT
-,TRBV29-1,-,TRBJ1-2,CSVRRDNGYTF,TGCAGCGTTAGGAGGGATAATGGCTACACCTTC
-,TRBV7-3,once,TRBJ1-1,CASSLGPGNTEAFF,TGTGCCAGCAGCTTAGGGCCGGGAAACACTGAAGCTTTCTTT
-,TRBV6-5,-,TRBJ1-6,CASSYYGLYNSPLHF,TGTGCCAGCAGTTACTACGGTCTCTATAATTCACCCCTCCACTTT
TRBD2,TRBV11-2,once,TRBJ2-3,CASSLDLAGETDTQYF,TGTGCCAGCAGCTTAGATTTAGCGGGAGAGACAGATACGCAGTATTTT
TRBD2,TRBV6-4,-,TRBJ2-2,CASSSSGTNTGELFF,TGTGCCAGCAGTTCTAGCGGGACGAACACCGGGGAGCTGTTTTTT
-,TRBV15,-,TRBJ2-6,CATSRDGLLSGANVLTF,TGTGCCACCAGCAGAGATGGGCTACTCTCTGGGGCCAACGTCCTGACTTTC
TRBD1,TRBV19,-,TRBJ1-2,CASSESTGSYYGYTF,TGTGCCAGTAGTGAGTCGACAGGGAGTTATTATGGCTACACCTTC
-,TRBV2,-,TRBJ1-4,CASSERWGLGGIF,TGTGCCAGCAGTGAACGATGGGGCCTTGGCGGGATTTTT